This passage covers 2 T cell receptor beta chains from one sample sequenced in a study of coeliac disease. Only in-frame clones appear in the TCRdb table, and some are missing; sequencing was by immunoSEQ multiplex PCR. The sample lists some 6,100 clones, roughly 60% occurring once. The sample comprised lymphocytes from the gut lamina propria. Receptors were obtained from a man aged 55 to 69 with celiac disease on a gluten-free diet.

The J gene is TRBJ2-4, the V gene TRBV19; D remains unclear. Between the trimmed V and J ends, which lost 6 bases and 1 base, there was a span of 7 bases. Germline V gene lookup returns CDR1 LNHDA and CDR2 SQIVND (reference sequence). The CDR3 sequence is 13 residues long. CDR3 amino acids: CASRDGAKNIQYF. Written as DNA, the CDR3 is TGTGCCAGTAGAGACGGGGCCAAAAACATTCAGTACTTC.

There are a few counts of this clone. The rearrangement uses TRBV28 and TRBJ2-5; TRBD1 aligns across 11 bases. CDR1 and CDR2 (germline): MDHEN, SYDVKM. The CDR3 spans 15 residues. J lost 5 bases, V lost 2 bases, and 4 bases had no gene match. CDR3 nucleotides: TGTGCCAGCAGTTTAAGGGACAGGGGGGTCGAGACCCAGTACTTC. This codes for CASSLRDRGVETQYF.